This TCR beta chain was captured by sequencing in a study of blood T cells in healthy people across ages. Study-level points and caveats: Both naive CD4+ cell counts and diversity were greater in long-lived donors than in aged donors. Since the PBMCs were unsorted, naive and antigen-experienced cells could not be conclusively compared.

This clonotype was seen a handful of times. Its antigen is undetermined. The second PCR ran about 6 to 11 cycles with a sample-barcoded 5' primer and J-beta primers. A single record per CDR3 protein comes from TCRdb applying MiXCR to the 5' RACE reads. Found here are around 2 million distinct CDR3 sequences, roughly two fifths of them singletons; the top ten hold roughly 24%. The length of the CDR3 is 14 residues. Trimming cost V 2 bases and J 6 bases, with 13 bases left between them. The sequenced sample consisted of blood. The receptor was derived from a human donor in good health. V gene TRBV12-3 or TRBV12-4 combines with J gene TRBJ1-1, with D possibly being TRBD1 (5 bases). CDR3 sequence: CASSLSLRGAEAFF. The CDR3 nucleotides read TGTGCCAGCAGTTTATCCCTTCGGGGGGCTGAAGCTTTCTTT.